The next 28 T cell receptor beta chains were all read from a single sample in a study of blood T cell repertoires in COVID-19. Data came from immunoSEQ multiplex PCR; TCRdb stores just in-frame clones and leaves some out. The sample has under 90,000 clones; 75% to 90% are singletons. The sequenced material came from peripheral blood. Receptor source: a woman aged 80 or over with active or convalescent COVID-19.

This clone came up once. The chain uses TRBV24-1 and TRBJ2-1, with D maybe TRBD2 (5 bases). The length of the CDR3 is 13 residues. From germline, CDR1 is KGHDR and CDR2 SFDVKD. The ends were cut back, 3 bases at V and 10 bases at J, with 12 bases in the middle. As DNA, the CDR3 is TGTGCCACCAGTGATCAGCTAGGAGGCGAGCAGTTCTTC. It yields the protein CATSDQLGGEQFF.

CDR3 nucleotide sequence: TGTGCCAGCAGCTTAGCCGGATTGGGGGGGCGGAGCGGGGAGCTGTTTTTT. This sequence encodes CASSLAGLGGRSGELFF. This chain connects TRBV11-2 to TRBJ2-2; TRBD2 is a possible D gene (7 bases). The CDR3 is made up of 17 amino acids. CDR1 and CDR2 from the germline V gene are SGHAT and FQNNGV. V was trimmed by 1 base and J by 7 bases, leaving 19 bases between them.

This clone was seen only once. This chain uses TRBV6-2 or TRBV6-3 with TRBJ2-2; tentative D call: TRBD1 (5 bases). Trimming pared 3 bases from V and 1 base from J, leaving 12 bases between. This CDR3 spans 16 amino acids. Per the germline V gene, CDR1 is MNHEY and CDR2 is SVGEGT. In DNA form, the CDR3 reads TGTGCCAGCAGTTATCAGGGTCTCGTGAACACCGGGGAGCTGTTTTTT. Amino acids: CASSYQGLVNTGELFF.

V usage is TRBV5-1 and J usage is TRBJ1-1; maybe TRBD1 (6 bases). Between the trimmed V and J ends, which lost 4 bases and 7 bases, there was a span of 17 bases. The germline gives CDR1 SGHRS, CDR2 YFSETQ. The CDR3 has 14 amino acids. In DNA form, the CDR3 reads TGCGCCAGCAGCAAGGACAGCCCTATTTATGAAGCTTTCTTT. Its protein is CASSKDSPIYEAFF.

J is TRBJ1-2 and V is TRBV28; unclear D gene. V lost 6 bases, J lost 4 bases, and 12 bases lay in between. This CDR3 spans 13 amino acids. CDR1 MDHEN and CDR2 SYDVKM come from the germline V gene. The CDR3 loop reads CASSLGLAYGYTF. The CDR3 nucleotides are TGTGCCAGCAGCCTCGGACTGGCCTATGGCTACACCTTC.

The chain joins TRBV2 to TRBJ1-1, with 7 bases fitting TRBD1. Trimming removed 7 bases from V and 5 bases from J; junction bases left unmatched: 10. Germline loops: CDR1 SNHLY, CDR2 FYNNEI. This CDR3 comprises 14 residues. The DNA of the CDR3 is TGTGCCAGCAATCAGAGGTCAGGGGGGACTGAAGCTTTCTTT. Encoded protein: CASNQRSGGTEAFF.

The V call is TRBV19, the J call TRBJ1-2; 7 bases align to TRBD1. The CDR3 covers 15 residues. V shed 4 bases, J shed 0 bases, and the junction held 5 bases outside the gene matches. The germline gives CDR1 LNHDA, CDR2 SQIVND (reference sequence). The CDR3 reads CASSNSGTANYGYTF. The CDR3 region has the DNA TGTGCCAGTAGTAATTCGGGGACAGCTAACTATGGCTACACCTTC.

The chain employs TRBV9 and TRBJ2-3; D not certain. The CDR3 consists of 14 residues. V lost 0 bases and J 6 bases, leaving 11 bases between the germline ends. Germline-derived CDR1 and CDR2 are SGDLS and YYNGEE. CDR3 sequence (DNA): TGTGCCAGCAGCGTAGTTTCAATGGAGGATACGCAGTATTTT. It yields the protein CASSVVSMEDTQYF.

This chain connects TRBV7-8 to TRBJ2-1; tentative D call: TRBD1 (6 bases). Germline CDR1 and CDR2: SGHVS and FQNEAQ. The CDR3 totals 15 residues. Trimming shortened V by 5 bases and J by 6 bases, and 17 bases separated the two germline ends. The CDR3 DNA sequence: TGTGCCAGCAGCCCCCTAAGGGGGACCCGCAATGAGCAGTTCTTC. As protein: CASSPLRGTRNEQFF.

The rearrangement uses TRBV29-1 and TRBJ1-2, with D maybe TRBD1 (6 bases). In germline, CDR1 is SQVTM, CDR2 ANQGSEA. Trimming removed 0 bases from V and 7 bases from J, with 18 bases in between. This CDR3 has 15 residues. The CDR3: CSVEDVGAASSGYTF. DNA of the CDR3: TGCAGCGTTGAAGACGTGGGGGCGGCTAGTTCTGGCTACACCTTC.

The chain is built from TRBV4-1 and TRBJ1-3; D not certain. Germline CDR1 and CDR2: MGHRA and YSYEKL. This CDR3 has 13 residues. V shed 4 bases and J shed 8 bases, with 12 bases lying between them. The CDR3 spells CASSPSLPDTIYF. CDR3 nucleotide sequence: TGCGCCAGCAGCCCCTCCTTACCGGACACCATATATTTT.

This chain uses TRBV6-5 with TRBJ2-7; tentative D call: TRBD2 (5 bases). V was clipped by 7 bases and J by 4 bases, with 20 bases between them. This CDR3 region has 15 residues. The germline V gene encodes CDR1 MNHEY and CDR2 SVGAGI. This CDR3 is CASIEGLARVYEQYF. The CDR3 DNA reads as TGTGCCAGCATCGAAGGGCTAGCACGGGTATACGAGCAGTACTTC.

The rearrangement uses TRBV6-5 and TRBJ2-3, with D perhaps matching TRBD1 (5 bases). Germline CDR1 reads MNHEY; CDR2 reads SVGAGI. The CDR3 is 15 amino acids. Trimming removed 3 bases at V and 4 bases at J, with 14 bases between. CDR3 coding DNA: TGTGCCAGCAGTTATGGGGCAGGTACCGCAGATACGCAGTATTTT. It yields the protein CASSYGAGTADTQYF.

This clone was observed a handful of times. J is TRBJ2-2 and V is TRBV24-1, with TRBD2 identical over 10 bases. The CDR3 covers 17 residues. Looked up from germline, CDR1 is KGHDR and CDR2 is SFDVKD. Unmatched junction bases numbered 12, after V lost 5 bases and J lost 7 bases. DNA of the CDR3: TGTGCCACCAGTGCCGGGGGGCTAGCGGGAGTAAACGGGGAGCTGTTTTTT. Amino acid sequence: CATSAGGLAGVNGELFF.

This chain uses TRBV15 with TRBJ1-1, with no clear D. The germline V gene has CDR1 LNHNV and CDR2 YYDKDF (reference sequence). V was shortened by 3 bases and J by 1 base, with 9 bases between the two germline ends. This CDR3 contains 14 residues. Here the CDR3 reads CATSSGLENTEAFF. CDR3 in DNA: TGTGCCACCAGCAGTGGACTGGAGAACACTGAAGCTTTCTTT.

The CDR3 nucleotides read TGTGCCAGCAGTTCAGGGTCGGGAGCTCTGGCCCTCCACTTT. Amino acids: CASSSGSGALALHF. The chain links TRBV28 to TRBJ1-6; possible D gene TRBD1, 5 bases. Germline CDR1 reads MDHEN; CDR2 reads SYDVKM. Trimming shortened V by 4 bases and J by 14 bases, and 18 bases separated the two germline ends. This CDR3 has 14 residues.

The gene calls are TRBV4-1 and TRBJ2-1, with no clear D. The V end was cut by 4 bases, the J end by 10 bases, with 20 bases between. CDR1 and CDR2 from the germline V gene are MGHRA and YSYEKL. The CDR3 sequence is 15 residues long. For the CDR3, the DNA is TGCGCCAGCAGCCGCGACTCTTGGAACGCACCCGAGCAGTTCTTC. It yields the protein CASSRDSWNAPEQFF.

This chain links TRBV19 with TRBJ2-1; D might be TRBD1 (6 bases). Looked up from germline, CDR1 is LNHDA and CDR2 is SQIVND (reference sequence). V shed 7 bases and J shed 4 bases, with 17 bases lying between them. CDR3 length equals 15 residues. The CDR3 region is CASTMGQGPYNEQFF. The CDR3 DNA sequence: TGTGCCAGTACTATGGGGCAGGGGCCATACAATGAGCAGTTCTTC.

This clone was detected only once. V usage is TRBV4-3 and J usage is TRBJ2-1; 10 nucleotides align to TRBD2. Germline trimming cut 0 bases from V and 5 bases from J; bases unmatched to any gene: 4. CDR3 length: 16 residues. Per germline, CDR1 LGHNA and CDR2 YSLEER. CDR3 region: CASSQDYSGGDNEQFF. The CDR3 nucleotides are TGCGCCAGCAGCCAAGATTACAGCGGGGGGGACAATGAGCAGTTCTTC.

The V and J genes are TRBV30 and TRBJ2-7; 7 bases line up with TRBD1. CDR3 length: 13 amino acids. CDR1 is GTSNPN, CDR2 SVGIG, per germline (reference sequence). The trim removed 2 bases at V and 4 bases at J, leaving 5 bases unmatched. CDR3 sequence (DNA): TGTGCCTGGAGTAGGGGACAGTTTTACGAGCAGTACTTC. Its protein is CAWSRGQFYEQYF.

This clone came up a few times. This sequence joins TRBV19 and TRBJ1-6; 9 positions agree with TRBD1. The CDR3 sequence is 15 residues long. Germline-derived CDR1 and CDR2 are LNHDA and SQIVND (reference sequence). Trimming took 8 bases from V and 6 from J; bases not matched to a gene: 8. CDR3 in DNA: TGTGCCAGTTCCAAAGGACAGGGGCTTAATTCACCCCTCCACTTT. Encoded protein: CASSKGQGLNSPLHF.

The V and J genes are TRBV24-1 and TRBJ2-2, with unresolved D. V shed 7 bases and J shed 0 bases, with 5 bases lying between them. The CDR3 contains 13 residues. Per the germline V gene, CDR1 is KGHDR and CDR2 is SFDVKD. The CDR3, as DNA: TGTGCCACCAGAGCCGCGAACACCGGGGAGCTGTTTTTT. Residues: CATRAANTGELFF.

This chain uses TRBV2 with TRBJ2-5; no reliable D call. The CDR3 runs 14 residues. V was clipped by 7 bases and J by 4 bases, with 16 bases between them. Germline assignment: CDR1 SNHLY and CDR2 FYNNEI. CDR3 nucleotide sequence: TGTGCCAGCAACGAGGAAAGGTTTGGAGAGACCCAGTACTTC. Translation: CASNEERFGETQYF.

This rearrangement joins TRBV30 to TRBJ2-3; D is unresolved. Germline V lookup: CDR1 GTSNPN, CDR2 SVGIG (reference sequence). Trimming shortened V by 0 bases and J by 0 bases, and 7 bases separated the two germline ends. This CDR3 has 14 amino acids. This chain's CDR3 is CAWSVSDSTDTQYF. In DNA form, the CDR3 reads TGTGCCTGGAGTGTGAGCGATAGCACAGATACGCAGTATTTT.

The chain links TRBV27 to TRBJ1-6, with 7 bases identical to TRBD1. V trimming: 5 bases; J trimming: 6 bases; junction bases outside the gene matches: 7. This CDR3 has 15 amino acids. Germline V gene sequence: CDR1 MNHEY, CDR2 SMNVEV (reference sequence). Here the CDR3 DNA reads TGTGCCAGCAGTAATACCGGGGACAGTAATTCACCCCTCCACTTT. It translates to CASSNTGDSNSPLHF.

The chain couples TRBV18 to TRBJ2-3; D is possibly TRBD2 (7 bases). Germline V lookup: CDR1 KGHSH, CDR2 LQKENI. The CDR3 covers 16 residues. The V gene lost 3 bases and the J gene lost 4 bases, with 17 bases spanning the gap. The CDR3 protein is CASSPIPGGLPDTQYF. The DNA for the CDR3 is TGTGCCAGCTCACCGATCCCCGGGGGGCTACCAGATACGCAGTATTTT.

The chain carries TRBV5-6 and TRBJ2-3; TRBD1 matches at 7 bases. The CDR3 covers 14 residues. Trimming removed 2 bases from V and 1 base from J; junction bases left unmatched: 1. Germline V gives CDR1 SGHDT, CDR2 YYEEEE. In nucleotides, the CDR3 is TGTGCCAGCAGCTTCGGACAGGGCACAGATACGCAGTATTTT. Translated: CASSFGQGTDTQYF.

J is TRBJ1-1 and V is TRBV2; the D gene is possibly TRBD1 (5 bases). The CDR3 loop spans 12 amino acids. From germline, CDR1 is SNHLY and CDR2 FYNNEI. Trimming left V 5 bases short and J 7 bases short, with 11 bases between. CDR3 sequence: CASSPLTVEAFF. Here the CDR3 DNA reads TGTGCCAGCAGTCCACTGACAGTTGAAGCTTTCTTT.